A selection of T cell receptor beta chains follows, all from one sample in a study of cytomegalovirus exposure and HLA in healthy donors. The assay was immunoSEQ multiplex PCR, and TCRdb's table has in-frame clones only and misses some. The data contain about 150,000 clones, about two thirds of them singletons. Specimen: PBMCs. The receptor set was obtained from a woman in her fifties or sixties in good health and CMV-seropositive. The CDR3 runs from the conserved cysteine through the conserved F or W. D genes are given only for firm matches. Expanded clones get a size class; other rows say once, few or many, or leave the size out.

TRBJ1-1 NA NA TRBV20-1 11 CSARDVTEALF TGCAGTGCTAGAGATGTGACTGAAGCTCTCTTT
TRBJ2-6 NA NA TRBV11-2 16 CASSLGRVSGANVLTF TGTGCCAGCAGCTTAGGGCGGGTCTCAGGGGCCAACGTCCTGACTTTC
TRBJ2-2 TRBD1 NA TRBV5-4 15 CASSGGQPNTGELFF TGTGCCAGCAGCGGGGGACAGCCGAACACCGGGGAGCTGTTTTTT
TRBJ2-3 NA few TRBV5-4 15 CASSQQGRGTDTQYF TGTGCCAGCAGCCAACAGGGACGAGGGACAGATACGCAGTATTTT
TRBJ1-5 NA NA TRBV28 15 CASRRRGDSNQPQHF TGTGCCAGCAGACGCCGGGGGGATAGCAATCAGCCCCAGCATTTT
TRBJ1-4 NA NA TRBV28 14 CASSLSGLGEKLFF TGTGCCAGCAGTTTATCGGGGTTGGGTGAAAAACTGTTTTTT
TRBJ1-2 NA NA TRBV21-1 16 CASSVRCRRQNYGYTF TGTGCCAGCAGCGTCCGTTGTCGTCGACAGAACTATGGCTACACCTTC
TRBJ1-3 NA few TRBV18 16 CASSPGTGRTGNTIYF TGTGCCAGCTCCCCGGGTACTGGGAGGACTGGAAACACCATATATTTT
TRBJ2-2 NA few TRBV18 15 CASSSGPGNTGELFF TGTGCCAGCTCAAGTGGCCCGGGGAACACCGGGGAGCTGTTTTTT
TRBJ1-1 TRBD1 NA TRBV29-1 12 CSATGGGSEAFF TGCAGCGCCACAGGGGGTGGGTCTGAAGCTTTCTTT
TRBJ1-5 NA NA TRBV2 12 CASQQADQPQHF TGTGCCAGCCAACAGGCAGATCAGCCCCAGCATTTT
TRBJ2-2 NA NA TRBV28 12 CASRQNTGELFF TGTGCCAGCAGACAGAACACCGGGGAGCTGTTTTTT
TRBJ1-1 NA NA TRBV9 15 CASSVETGVNTEAFF TGTGCCAGCAGCGTAGAGACAGGAGTCAACACTGAAGCTTTCTTT
TRBJ2-7 TRBD2 NA TRBV28 13 CASRSGGENEQYF TGTGCCAGCCGGTCGGGGGGGGAAAACGAGCAGTACTTC
TRBJ2-1 TRBD2 NA TRBV10-3 15 CAISRAGTSGDEQFF TGTGCCATCTCTAGGGCGGGGACTAGCGGCGATGAGCAGTTCTTC
TRBJ1-1 NA NA TRBV2 14 CASSLNRVGTEAFF TGTGCCAGCAGTCTGAACAGGGTCGGTACTGAAGCTTTCTTT
TRBJ2-6 NA NA TRBV28 15 CASSRGSSGANVLTF TGTGCCAGCAGCCGCGGTAGCTCTGGGGCCAACGTCCTGACTTTC
TRBJ1-4 NA NA TRBV5-1 14 CASSRGATNEKLFF TGCGCCAGCAGCCGAGGTGCAACTAATGAAAAACTGTTTTTT
TRBJ1-1 NA NA TRBV4-2 16 CASSQDLASTRTEAFF TGTGCCAGCAGCCAAGATCTCGCCTCAACTCGAACTGAAGCTTTCTTT
TRBJ1-2 NA NA TRBV20-1 11 CSANTDYGYTF TGCAGTGCGAATACGGACTATGGCTACACCTTC
TRBJ1-1 TRBD1 few TRBV18 15 CASLQQGVMNTEAFF TGTGCCAGCCTACAGCAGGGGGTCATGAACACTGAAGCTTTCTTT
TRBJ2-1 NA once TRBV5-1 15 CASSPQSHPYNEQFF TGCGCCAGCAGCCCACAGTCTCACCCCTACAATGAGCAGTTCTTC
TRBJ2-7 NA NA TRBV5-6 15 CASSLVSRYEYEQYF TGTGCCAGCAGCTTGGTATCCAGGTATGAGTACGAGCAGTACTTC
TRBJ2-7 TRBD1 NA TRBV6-4 16 CASSDSRGRIHYEQYF TGTGCCAGCAGTGATTCCAGGGGGCGTATACACTACGAGCAGTACTTC
TRBJ1-2 NA NA TRBV5-1 16 CASSLRTETHNYGYTF TGCGCCAGCAGCCTCAGGACTGAGACTCATAACTATGGCTACACCTTC
TRBJ1-1 TRBD1 NA TRBV7-9 13 CASSFRGRGEAFF TGTGCCAGCAGCTTCAGGGGGCGCGGCGAAGCTTTCTTT
TRBJ2-2 NA NA TRBV5-6 14 CASSLDRDTGELFF TGTGCCAGCAGCTTGGACAGAGACACCGGGGAGCTGTTTTTT
TRBJ2-7 TRBD2 NA TRBV2 12 CASSGGGYEQYF TGTGCCAGCAGTGGGGGGGGTTACGAGCAGTACTTC
TRBJ2-2 NA NA TRBV19 15 CASKAKEVHAGELFF TGTGCCAGTAAGGCTAAAGAGGTTCACGCCGGGGAGCTGTTTTTT
TRBJ1-6 NA NA TRBV7-9 13 CASDGTNNSPLHF TGTGCCAGCGACGGGACTAACAATTCACCCCTCCACTTT
TRBJ1-1 TRBD1 NA TRBV25-1 13 CASMTGQDTEAFF TGTGCCAGCATGACAGGGCAGGACACTGAAGCTTTCTTT
TRBJ1-2 NA NA TRBV5-1 13 CASSSKSNYGYTF TGCGCCAGCAGCTCAAAATCCAACTATGGCTACACCTTC
TRBJ1-2 TRBD1 few TRBV6-5 15 CASSRGTDQVGGYTF TGTGCCAGCAGCCGGGGGACAGATCAAGTGGGGGGCTACACCTTC
TRBJ2-1 NA NA TRBV4-2 13 CASSLVGRNEQFF TGTGCCAGCAGCCTAGTCGGTCGGAATGAGCAGTTCTTC
TRBJ1-1 NA few TRBV6-1 14 CASRRTDMNTEAFF TGTGCCAGCAGAAGGACAGATATGAACACTGAAGCTTTCTTT
TRBJ2-1 TRBD2 NA TRBV5-1 18 CASTSGTSGRMAYNEQFF TGCGCCAGCACTTCCGGGACTAGCGGGAGGATGGCCTACAATGAGCAGTTCTTC
TRBJ1-2 NA NA TRBV19 16 CASSTRAGVLNYGYTF TGTGCCAGTAGTACCCGGGCAGGGGTTCTAAACTATGGCTACACCTTC
TRBJ1-5 NA NA TRBV9 15 CASSGDPAPGQPQHF TGTGCCAGCAGCGGTGACCCAGCGCCTGGTCAGCCCCAGCATTTT
TRBJ2-3 TRBD2 few TRBV5-6 17 CASSWGPVAGGADTQYF TGTGCCAGCAGCTGGGGGCCCGTAGCGGGAGGCGCAGATACGCAGTATTTT
TRBJ1-5 NA NA TRBV7-8 14 CASSWGGSGQPQHF TGTGCCAGCAGCTGGGGAGGTTCAGGTCAGCCCCAGCATTTT
TRBJ2-7 NA NA TRBV6-1 15 CASSANSGQAVEQYF TGTGCCAGCAGTGCAAATAGCGGTCAAGCGGTCGAGCAGTACTTC